The present TCR beta chain was sequenced within a study of HIV-infected patients and healthy controls. The length of the CDR3 is 16 residues. The germline V gene has CDR1 LGHDT and CDR2 YNNKEL (reference sequence). The trim removed 1 base at V and 4 bases at J, leaving 8 bases unmatched. From the 5' RACE reads, TCRdb called clonotypes with MiXCR, one entry per CDR3 protein. The sample lists around 18,000 distinct CDR3 sequences; roughly 15% were seen once. The specimen sequenced was CD8+ T cells from blood. The gene calls are TRBV3-1 and TRBJ2-3; 7 positions agree with TRBD2. This receptor was taken from a human donor in good health. DNA of the CDR3: TGTGCCAGCAGCCAAGTAGGCGGGAGTCCCGCAGATACGCAGTATTTT. Amino acids: CASSQVGGSPADTQYF.